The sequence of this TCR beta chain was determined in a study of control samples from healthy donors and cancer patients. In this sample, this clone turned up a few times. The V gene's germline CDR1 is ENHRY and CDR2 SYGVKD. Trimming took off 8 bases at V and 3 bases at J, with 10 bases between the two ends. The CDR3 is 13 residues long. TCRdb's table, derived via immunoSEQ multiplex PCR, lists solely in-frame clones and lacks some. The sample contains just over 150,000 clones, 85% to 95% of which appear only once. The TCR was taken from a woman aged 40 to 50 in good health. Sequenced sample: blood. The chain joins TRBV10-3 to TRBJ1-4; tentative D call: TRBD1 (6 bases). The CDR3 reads CAIATGSNEKLFF. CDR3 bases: TGTGCCATCGCCACAGGGTCTAATGAAAAACTGTTTTTT.